This is a list of T cell receptor beta chains from one sample in a study of cytomegalovirus exposure and HLA in healthy donors. Using immunoSEQ multiplex PCR, the repertoire was profiled, and TCRdb retains in-frame clones only, with some absent. This table has 150,000 to 200,000 clones, 84% appearing once. The specimen was PBMCs. Receptors originate from a man aged 25-45 years in good health and CMV-seropositive. Both conserved end residues are part of each CDR3. D genes are given only for firm matches. Clone size is stated in some rows and not others, as once, few, many or a class when expanded.

d_gene,abundance,j_gene,v_gene,CDR3aa,CDR3nt
.,.,TRBJ2-7,TRBV11-2,CASSTYKGHQLRGQYF,TGTGCCAGCAGCACCTACAAGGGACATCAGCTACGTGGGCAGTACTTC
.,.,TRBJ1-5,TRBV30,CAWSPRDTEDNQPQHF,TGTGCCTGGAGTCCCCGGGACACCGAAGACAATCAGCCCCAGCATTTT
TRBD1,.,TRBJ1-5,TRBV19,CASSPTGVNQPQHF,TGTGCCAGTAGCCCAACAGGGGTCAATCAGCCCCAGCATTTT
TRBD1,.,TRBJ2-7,TRBV5-1,CASSADRDEQYF,TGCGCCAGCAGCGCTGACAGGGACGAGCAGTACTTC
TRBD2,.,TRBJ2-2,TRBV5-1,CASSLSGENTGELFF,TGCGCCAGCAGCTTGAGCGGGGAGAACACCGGGGAGCTGTTTTTT
.,.,TRBJ2-7,TRBV10-3,CAISAVADSSYEQYF,TGTGCCATCAGTGCGGTGGCGGATAGCTCCTACGAGCAGTACTTC
.,.,TRBJ2-7,TRBV11-1,CASSLGLGADYEQYF,TGTGCCAGCAGCTTAGGTTTGGGGGCGGACTACGAGCAGTACTTC
.,.,TRBJ2-1,TRBV18,CASSLYPGTSNLAEQFF,TGTGCCAGCTCCCTATACCCGGGGACTTCTAATCTTGCTGAGCAGTTCTTC
.,.,TRBJ2-1,TRBV28,CASGLLNEQFF,TGTGCCAGCGGACTTTTGAATGAGCAGTTCTTC
TRBD1,.,TRBJ1-5,TRBV28,CASRGQGNSNQPQHF,TGTGCCAGCAGGGGACAGGGCAATAGCAATCAGCCCCAGCATTTT
.,.,TRBJ2-3,TRBV27,CASRPGDPHSRGGTDTQYF,TGTGCCAGCAGGCCCGGGGACCCTCACTCCAGGGGAGGGACAGATACGCAGTATTTT
.,.,TRBJ2-3,TRBV7-9,CASSLYTDTQYF,TGTGCCAGCAGCCTTTACACAGATACGCAGTATTTT
.,.,TRBJ1-1,TRBV5-4,CASSPTRGMNTEAFF,TGTGCCAGCAGCCCTACCAGGGGAATGAACACTGAAGCTTTCTTT
.,.,TRBJ1-2,TRBV4-1,CASSQDRQNYGYTF,TGCGCCAGCAGCCAAGATCGACAGAACTATGGCTACACCTTC
.,once,TRBJ1-5,TRBV23-1,CASSQSIEGGGGIQPQHF,TGCGCCAGCAGTCAATCTATAGAGGGGGGGGGCGGAATTCAGCCCCAGCATTTT
TRBD2,many,TRBJ2-7,TRBV6-1,CASSEEVSGGYEQYF,TGTGCCAGCAGTGAAGAGGTTAGCGGGGGTTACGAGCAGTACTTC
.,many,TRBJ2-3,TRBV4-1,CASSQDEALGPDTQYF,TGCGCCAGCAGCCAAGATGAAGCTCTGGGCCCCGATACGCAGTATTTT
TRBD2,.,TRBJ2-1,TRBV7-3,CASSPSGSLNEQFF,TGTGCCAGCAGCCCCAGCGGGAGCCTCAATGAGCAGTTCTTC
TRBD2,.,TRBJ2-7,TRBV5-6,CASSPRTSGRGEQYF,TGTGCCAGCAGCCCGCGGACTAGCGGGAGGGGCGAGCAGTACTTC
.,.,TRBJ2-7,TRBV11-2,CASSSNPGQSPYEQYF,TGTGCCAGCAGCTCGAATCCGGGACAAAGTCCCTACGAGCAGTACTTC
TRBD2,.,TRBJ2-3,TRBV19,CASSRLAGGPTSLGQYF,TGTGCCAGTAGTAGACTAGCGGGAGGGCCTACTTCCCTCGGGCAGTATTTT
.,.,TRBJ2-2,TRBV5-4,CASSLEAGSTGELFF,TGTGCCAGCAGCTTGGAGGCAGGGTCCACCGGGGAGCTGTTTTTT
TRBD2,few,TRBJ2-3,TRBV7-2,CASSLVPSGGDTQYF,TGTGCCAGCAGCTTAGTACCCAGCGGGGGGGATACGCAGTATTTT
TRBD2,few,TRBJ2-7,TRBV4-1,CASSPIPSGSYEQYF,TGCGCCAGCAGCCCAATCCCTAGCGGGAGTTACGAGCAGTACTTC
.,.,TRBJ2-2,TRBV7-7,CASSLSGTSNTGELFF,TGTGCTAGCAGCTTGTCCGGGACATCGAACACCGGGGAGCTGTTTTTT
TRBD2,.,TRBJ2-3,TRBV7-2,CASSRSGLAGGSTDTQYF,TGTGCCAGCAGCCGCTCGGGACTAGCGGGGGGGAGCACAGATACGCAGTATTTT
.,.,TRBJ1-2,TRBV2,CASSEQGNYGYTF,TGTGCCAGCAGTGAGCAGGGAAACTATGGCTACACCTTC
TRBD2,.,TRBJ2-1,TRBV9,CASSGRLAAPYNEQFF,TGTGCCAGCAGCGGGAGGCTAGCGGCCCCATACAATGAGCAGTTCTTC
.,.,TRBJ1-5,TRBV9,CASSATGANNQPQHF,TGTGCCAGCAGCGCGACAGGAGCTAACAATCAGCCCCAGCATTTT
TRBD2,.,TRBJ2-7,TRBV6-1,CASSGGGGAHEQYF,TGTGCCAGCAGCGGGGGGGGCGGGGCCCACGAGCAGTACTTC
.,few,TRBJ2-3,TRBV9,CASSAASPGQVGGPDTQYF,TGTGCCAGCAGCGCAGCATCGCCAGGACAGGTCGGGGGACCAGATACGCAGTATTTT
.,.,TRBJ2-7,TRBV27,CASKGGLALPYEQYF,TGTGCCAGCAAAGGAGGTCTAGCGCTACCCTACGAGCAGTACTTC
.,few,TRBJ1-1,TRBV6-5,CASSLGLEGTEAFF,TGTGCCAGCAGCCTCGGACTGGAGGGGACTGAAGCTTTCTTT